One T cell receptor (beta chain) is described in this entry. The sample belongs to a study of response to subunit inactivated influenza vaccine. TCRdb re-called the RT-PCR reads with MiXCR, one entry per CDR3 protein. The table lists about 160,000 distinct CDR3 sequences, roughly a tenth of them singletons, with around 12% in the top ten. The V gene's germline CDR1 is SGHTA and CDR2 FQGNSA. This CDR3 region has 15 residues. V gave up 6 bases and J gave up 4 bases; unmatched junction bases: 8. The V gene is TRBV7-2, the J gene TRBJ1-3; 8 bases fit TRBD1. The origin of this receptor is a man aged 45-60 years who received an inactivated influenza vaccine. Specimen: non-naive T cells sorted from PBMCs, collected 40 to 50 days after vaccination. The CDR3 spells CASRPGGARGNTIYF. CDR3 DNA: TGTGCCAGCAGACCAGGGGGCGCAAGAGGAAACACCATATATTTT.